This T cell receptor beta chain was captured in a study of regulatory dendritic cells for organ transplantation. As concerns this clone: Antigen specificity is unknown.

Sorted T cells were CFSE-labeled and cultured approximately five days with allogeneic regulatory or mature dendritic cells at 1:10. V shed 5 bases, J shed 8 bases, and the junction held 12 bases outside the gene matches. The CDR3 runs 15 residues. Per the germline V gene, CDR1 is SGHVS and CDR2 is FQNEAQ. Profiling relied on immunoSEQ multiplex PCR, and the TCRdb table lists in-frame clones only, not all of them. The table has approximately 12,000 clones, approximately 89% seen once; the top ten hold 0.2% to 0.25%. This chain uses TRBV7-8 with TRBJ2-1; the match to TRBD2 covers 7 bases. What was sequenced was naive CD8+ T cells from blood cultured with regulatory dendritic cells. The sample's subset: CD45RA+ naive T cells. This TCR was sampled from a human donor in good health. The CDR3 bases are TGTGCCAGCAGCCAGCGACCAGCGGGATCCGATGAGCAGTTCTTC. Residues: CASSQRPAGSDEQFF.